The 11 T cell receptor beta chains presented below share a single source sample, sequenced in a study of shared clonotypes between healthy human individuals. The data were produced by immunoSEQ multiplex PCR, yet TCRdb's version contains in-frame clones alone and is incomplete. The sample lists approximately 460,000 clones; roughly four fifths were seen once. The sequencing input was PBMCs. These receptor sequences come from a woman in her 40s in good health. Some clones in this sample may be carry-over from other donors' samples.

Written as DNA, the CDR3 is TGTGCCAGCAGTTTTCGGGAGAACACTGAAGCTTTCTTT. It is translated as CASSFRENTEAFF. The rearrangement links TRBV28 to TRBJ1-1; D is unclear. There are 13 residues in the CDR3. Trimming took off 3 bases at V and 1 base at J, with 6 bases between the two ends. Germline assignment: CDR1 MDHEN and CDR2 SYDVKM.

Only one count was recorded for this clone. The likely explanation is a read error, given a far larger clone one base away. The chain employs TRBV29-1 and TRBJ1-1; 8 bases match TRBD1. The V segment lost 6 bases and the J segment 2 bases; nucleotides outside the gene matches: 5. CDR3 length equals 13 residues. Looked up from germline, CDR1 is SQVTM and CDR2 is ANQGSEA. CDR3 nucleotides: TGCAGCGTGGGGGCAGGGGGCAACACTGAAGCTTTCTTT. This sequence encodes CSVGAGGNTEAFF.

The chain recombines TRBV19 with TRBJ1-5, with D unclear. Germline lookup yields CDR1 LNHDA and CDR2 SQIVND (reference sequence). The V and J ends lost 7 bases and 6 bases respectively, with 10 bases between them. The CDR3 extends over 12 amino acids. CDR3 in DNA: TGTGCCAGTAATTTGGATAGTCAGCCCCAGCATTTT. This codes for CASNLDSQPQHF.

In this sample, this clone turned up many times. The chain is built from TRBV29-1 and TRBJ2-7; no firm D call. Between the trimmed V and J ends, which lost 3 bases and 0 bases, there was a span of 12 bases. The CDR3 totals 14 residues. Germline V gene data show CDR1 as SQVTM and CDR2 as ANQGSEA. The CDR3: CSVEVLTDSYEQYF. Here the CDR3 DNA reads TGCAGCGTTGAGGTGTTGACTGACTCCTACGAGCAGTACTTC.

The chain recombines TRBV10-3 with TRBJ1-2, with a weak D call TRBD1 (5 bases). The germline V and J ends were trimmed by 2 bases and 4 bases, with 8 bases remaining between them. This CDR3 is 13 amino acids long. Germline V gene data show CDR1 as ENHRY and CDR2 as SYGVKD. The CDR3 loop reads CAISELGGYGYTF. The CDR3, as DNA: TGTGCCATCAGTGAGCTCGGGGGCTATGGCTACACCTTC.

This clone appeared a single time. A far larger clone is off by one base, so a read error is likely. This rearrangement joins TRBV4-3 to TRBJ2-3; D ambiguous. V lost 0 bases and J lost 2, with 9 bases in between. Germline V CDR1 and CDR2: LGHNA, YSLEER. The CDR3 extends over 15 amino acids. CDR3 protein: CASSQDKRITDTQYF. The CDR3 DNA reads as TGCGCCAGCAGCCAAGATAAGCGAATCACAGATACGCAGTATTTT.

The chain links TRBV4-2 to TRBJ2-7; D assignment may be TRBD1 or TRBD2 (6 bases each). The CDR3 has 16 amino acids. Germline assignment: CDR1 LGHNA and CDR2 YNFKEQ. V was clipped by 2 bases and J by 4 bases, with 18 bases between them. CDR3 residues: CASSQSVGGGVYEQYF. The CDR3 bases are TGTGCCAGCAGCCAATCGGTCGGGGGCGGCGTGTACGAGCAGTACTTC.

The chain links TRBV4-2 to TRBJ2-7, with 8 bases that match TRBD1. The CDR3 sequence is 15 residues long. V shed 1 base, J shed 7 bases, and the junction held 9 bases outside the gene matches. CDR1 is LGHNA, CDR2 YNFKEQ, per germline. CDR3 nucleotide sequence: TGTGCCAGCAGCCAAGGGCGGGACAGGCGGCCAGAGCAGTACTTC. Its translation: CASSQGRDRRPEQYF.

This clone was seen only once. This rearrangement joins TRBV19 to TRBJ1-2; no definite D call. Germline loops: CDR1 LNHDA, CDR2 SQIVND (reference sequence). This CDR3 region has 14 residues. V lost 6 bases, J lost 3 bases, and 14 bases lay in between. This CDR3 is CASSDAVRYYGYTF. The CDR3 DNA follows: TGTGCCAGTAGCGACGCGGTAAGGTACTATGGCTACACCTTC. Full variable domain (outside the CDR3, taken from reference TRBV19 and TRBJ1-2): DGGITQSPKYLFRKEGQNVTLSCEQNLNHDAMYWYRQDPGQGLRLIYYSQIVNDFQKGDIAEGYSVSREKKESFPLTVTSAQKNPTAFYLCASSDAVRYYGYTFGSGTRLTVV.

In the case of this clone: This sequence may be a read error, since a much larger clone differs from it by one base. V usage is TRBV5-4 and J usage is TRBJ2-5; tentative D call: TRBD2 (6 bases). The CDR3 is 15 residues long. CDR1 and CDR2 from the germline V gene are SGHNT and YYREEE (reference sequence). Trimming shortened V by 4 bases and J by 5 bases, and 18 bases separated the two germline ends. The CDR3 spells CASSRGIAEGETQYF. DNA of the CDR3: TGTGCCAGCAGCCGGGGGATAGCGGAGGGGGAGACCCAGTACTTC.

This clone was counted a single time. The CDR3, as DNA: TGTGCCAGCAGTGCCTTCCCCTTGAACCGGGAGCTGTTTTTT. Translating gives CASSAFPLNRELFF. The chain recombines TRBV6-1 with TRBJ2-2; D gene uncertain. Trimming left V 4 bases short and J 9 bases short, with 15 bases between. Germline values: CDR1 MNHNS, CDR2 SASEGT. CDR3 size: 14 residues.